Following are 21 T cell receptor beta chains from one sample sequenced in a study of blood T cells in healthy people across ages. A second roughly 6 to 12 cycle PCR used barcoded and J-beta primers. One entry per CDR3 protein, called by TCRdb with MiXCR from the 5' RACE reads. This table has more than 1.4 million distinct CDR3 sequences, approximately 38% appearing once. Sequences were obtained from blood. These receptors were taken from a woman younger than 30 in good health.

The rearrangement links TRBV6-1 to TRBJ2-7; a weak D match, TRBD2 (5 bases). V was clipped by 2 bases and J by 0 bases, with 14 bases between them. Looked up from germline, CDR1 is MNHNS and CDR2 is SASEGT. The CDR3 is 16 residues long. The CDR3 loop is CASSETGLISSYEQYF. The CDR3 coding sequence is TGTGCCAGCAGTGAAACCGGACTGATTAGCTCCTACGAGCAGTACTTC.

This clonotype turned up a few times. The genes are TRBV9 and TRBJ1-2; D ambiguous. The CDR3 is 18 amino acids. Germline V gene sequence: CDR1 SGDLS, CDR2 YYNGEE. V dropped 0 bases and J dropped 2 bases, with 20 bases sitting between them. The CDR3 region has the DNA TGTGCCAGCAGCGTAGTAAGCGGGAACGGGCCTGACAACTATGGCTACACCTTC. Translated, it gives CASSVVSGNGPDNYGYTF.

This clonotype was seen once. The chain combines TRBV6-1 with TRBJ1-2, with unresolved D. This CDR3 is 14 amino acids long. Germline V gene sequence: CDR1 MNHNS, CDR2 SASEGT. Trimming took 5 bases from V and 4 from J, leaving 14 bases between them. DNA for the CDR3: TGTGCCAGCAGTTCATTCGGGAGGCGCTATGGCTACACCTTC. Translated, it gives CASSSFGRRYGYTF.

The genes are TRBV14 and TRBJ2-7; TRBD2 matches 10 bases. CDR3 length: 17 residues. The germline CDR1 and CDR2 sequences are SGHDN and FVKESK. V shed 4 bases, J shed 2 bases, and the junction held 11 bases outside the gene matches. DNA of the CDR3: TGTGCCAGCAGCCCAGGGTGGTCCGGGACTAGCGCCTACGAGCAGTACTTC. As protein: CASSPGWSGTSAYEQYF.

The genes are TRBV25-1 and TRBJ2-1, with 7 bases fitting TRBD1. Germline values: CDR1 MGHDK, CDR2 SYGVNS. The ends lost 4 bases at V and 6 bases at J; junction bases unmatched: 9. This CDR3 is built from 15 residues. CDR3 nucleotides: TGTGCCAGCAGTGTATCCGGAAACAGGGGCAATGAGCAGTTCTTC. This codes for CASSVSGNRGNEQFF.

The chain joins TRBV10-3 to TRBJ1-2, with 11 bases lining up with TRBD1. The V gene's germline CDR1 is ENHRY and CDR2 SYGVKD. The V and J ends lost 7 bases and 7 bases, in that order; junction bases with no gene match: 5. The CDR3 has 13 residues. The chain's CDR3 is CAITRTGGGGYTF. The DNA for the CDR3 is TGTGCCATCACGAGGACAGGGGGCGGTGGCTACACCTTC.

In this sample, this clonotype turned up a few times. The V and J genes are TRBV6-5 and TRBJ1-2; 7 bases match TRBD1. The junction had 4 bases not matched to a gene; V was cut back by 6 bases and J by 0 bases. This CDR3 has 14 amino acids. CDR1 is MNHEY, CDR2 SVGAGI, per germline. CDR3 coding DNA: TGTGCCAGCAGACGGGACAGAGCTAACTATGGCTACACCTTC. Amino acids: CASRRDRANYGYTF.

With regard to this clonotype: Compared with germline, one end of the junction differs, possibly owing to a read error. The chain has TRBV7-3 and TRBJ2-1, with TRBD2 matching over 9 bases. The CDR3 has 16 amino acids. The germline CDR1 and CDR2 sequences are SGHTA and FQGTGA. CDR3: CASSLNSGGSFNEQFF. Here the CDR3 DNA reads TGTGCCAGCAGCTTGAACAGCGGGGGGTCCTTCAATGAGCAGTTCTTC.

The chain combines TRBV20-1 with TRBJ2-3; D remains unclear. Germline assignment: CDR1 DFQATT and CDR2 SNEGSKA (reference sequence). The CDR3 has 15 amino acids. Trimming pared 6 bases from V and 0 bases from J, leaving 16 bases between. The CDR3 nucleotides are TGCAGTGCCCCGGGCGATAACGAAAGCACAGATACGCAGTATTTT. It yields the protein CSAPGDNESTDTQYF.

This clonotype occurred once. This rearrangement joins TRBV7-2 to TRBJ1-6; D is undetermined. The CDR3 loop spans 13 amino acids. Germline V gives CDR1 SGHTA, CDR2 FQGNSA. Trimming left V 5 bases short and J 7 bases short, with 9 bases between. The DNA of the CDR3 is TGTGCCAGCAGCCCCTGGGGAAATTCACCCCTCCACTTT. The encoded protein is CASSPWGNSPLHF.

The V call is TRBV4-1, the J call TRBJ2-5, with D possibly TRBD2 on 6 matching bases. The CDR3 extends over 15 amino acids. Germline CDR1 is MGHRA and CDR2 is YSYEKL. V was trimmed by 3 bases and J by 4 bases, leaving 15 bases between them. DNA for the CDR3: TGCGCCAGCAGCCAGCTGGCGCAGGGAGGAGAGACCCAGTACTTC. Its translation: CASSQLAQGGETQYF.

This clonotype has ten or more counts. V is TRBV3-1 and J is TRBJ1-2; 8 nucleotides line up with TRBD1. This CDR3 has 13 amino acids. Trimming cost V 1 base and J 7 bases; bases outside gene matches: 2. The germline gives CDR1 LGHDT, CDR2 YNNKEL (reference sequence). The CDR3 spells CASSQAGGGGYTF. DNA for the CDR3: TGTGCCAGCAGCCAAGCAGGGGGCGGTGGCTACACCTTC. The full variable domain, rest sourced from reference TRBV3-1 and TRBJ1-2, is DTAVSQTPKYLVTQMGNDKSIKCEQNLGHDTMYWYKQDSKKFLKIMFSYNNKELIINETVPNRFSPKSPDKAHLNLHINSLELGDSAVYFCASSQAGGGGYTFGSGTRLTVV.

This clonotype has a handful of counts. The chain couples TRBV6-5 to TRBJ1-2; TRBD1 matches 9 bases. V dropped 2 bases and J dropped 7; count of bases not matched to a gene: 8. This CDR3 has 15 amino acids. CDR1 and CDR2 from the germline V gene are MNHEY and SVGAGI. CDR3 sequence: CASSYRGQGRSGYTF. The CDR3 DNA is TGTGCCAGCAGTTACCGAGGACAGGGGAGGTCTGGCTACACCTTC.

V and J are TRBV6-5 and TRBJ2-1; D is unresolved. CDR1 is MNHEY, CDR2 SVGAGI, per germline. Trimming stripped 6 bases from V and 10 bases from J, with 10 bases between. The CDR3 loop spans 11 amino acids. The CDR3 loop reads CASSSRREQFF. The CDR3 coding sequence is TGTGCCAGCAGCTCCCGGCGAGAGCAGTTCTTC.

The chain combines TRBV27 with TRBJ2-7; the D call may be TRBD1 or TRBD2 (5 bases each). With 3 bases removed from V and 8 bases from J, the gap between germline ends came to 23 bases. This CDR3 has 16 residues. CDR1 and CDR2 (germline): MNHEY, SMNVEV (reference sequence). CDR3: CASSFGVGTPPSQQYF. The CDR3 region has the DNA TGTGCCAGCAGTTTCGGGGTCGGGACGCCCCCTTCTCAGCAGTACTTC.

This clonotype was observed a handful of times. This rearrangement joins TRBV2 to TRBJ2-5; 12 bases align to TRBD2. Germline CDR1 reads SNHLY; CDR2 reads FYNNEI. The CDR3 sequence is 15 residues long. The V gene end was trimmed by 1 base and the J gene end by 4 bases; junction bases not matched to a gene: 1. The CDR3 loop reads CASSEGLAGAETQYF. The CDR3 region has the DNA TGTGCCAGCAGTGAAGGACTAGCGGGAGCAGAGACCCAGTACTTC.

The chain links TRBV14 to TRBJ2-5; possibly TRBD2 for D (6 bases). Germline V gene data show CDR1 as SGHDN and CDR2 as FVKESK. The CDR3 is made up of 15 amino acids. Trimming left V 0 bases short and J 11 bases short, with 19 bases between. CDR3: CASSQEDGPGDEQYF. The DNA for the CDR3 is TGTGCCAGCAGCCAAGAGGACGGGCCGGGGGATGAGCAGTACTTC. The full variable domain, in which reference TRBV14 and TRBJ2-5 provide the parts outside the CDR3, is EAGVTQFPSHSVIEKGQTVTLRCDPISGHDNLYWYRRVMGKEIKFLLHFVKESKQDESGMPNNRFLAERTGGTYSTLKVQPAELEDSGVYFCASSQEDGPGDEQYFGPGTRLLVL.

The chain joins TRBV28 to TRBJ2-1; D remains unclear. The CDR3 length is 14 residues. Trimming cost V 2 bases and J 5 bases, with 10 bases left between them. Germline V lookup: CDR1 MDHEN, CDR2 SYDVKM. The CDR3 sequence is CASSLPLGDNEQFF. The CDR3 DNA reads as TGTGCCAGCAGTTTACCGCTGGGTGACAATGAGCAGTTCTTC.

The chain uses TRBV9 and TRBJ2-5; D is perhaps TRBD2 (7 bases). Trimming pared 2 bases from V and 11 bases from J, leaving 22 bases between. CDR1 SGDLS and CDR2 YYNGEE come from the germline V gene. The CDR3 sequence is 15 residues long. The CDR3 loop is CASSVVGGASHEQYF. Written as DNA, the CDR3 is TGTGCCAGCAGCGTGGTGGGGGGGGCCAGTCATGAGCAGTACTTC.

This chain joins TRBV12-3 or TRBV12-4 and TRBJ1-2; TRBD1 matches 10 bases. This CDR3 is 14 amino acids long. The V segment lost 5 bases and the J segment 7 bases; nucleotides outside the gene matches: 7. CDR3 amino acids: CASSVRQGASGYTF. The CDR3 DNA reads as TGTGCCAGCAGTGTACGACAGGGGGCTTCTGGCTACACCTTC.

There are a few counts of this clonotype. V and J are TRBV5-1 and TRBJ1-2; no clear D. This CDR3 has 14 residues. CDR1 SGHRS and CDR2 YFSETQ come from the germline V gene. Trimming removed 0 bases from V and 3 bases from J, with 9 bases in between. CDR3 protein: CASSLEGSDYGYTF. The CDR3 DNA reads TGCGCCAGCAGCTTGGAGGGTAGCGACTATGGCTACACCTTC.